This T cell receptor (beta chain) was identified during a study of a mutant IDH1 vaccine in newly diagnosed glioma. Turning to this clone: What it binds is unknown.

Time point indicated: week 11, during vaccination. The study gave 300 ug of mutant IDH1 20-mer peptide per vaccine dose, with topical imiquimod. Assay used: immunoSEQ multiplex PCR; TCRdb lists only in-frame clones, some missing. The sample records 50,000 to 65,000 clones, about 81% being singletons. The TCR originated in a woman aged 45-65 years with glioma. The sequencing here drew on PBMCs, taken from a glioma patient whose treatment included an IDH1 peptide vaccine.

The CDR3 nucleotides are TGTGCCAGCAGTGAAACACCCGATCCTGACAGGGGGCGAAACTATGGCTACACCTTC. This sequence encodes CASSETPDPDRGRNYGYTF. The chain joins TRBV2 to TRBJ1-2; 10 bases fit TRBD1. Per germline, CDR1 SNHLY and CDR2 FYNNEI. The CDR3 totals 19 residues. V lost 2 bases to trimming and J lost 2 bases; unmatched junction nucleotides: 14.